The T cell receptor (beta chain) under discussion was sequenced for a study of blood T cells in healthy people across ages (dated by TCRdb to between 2014 and 2016). Describing the broader study: In model experiments, roughly one uniquely barcoded TCR beta cDNA molecule per two T cells was captured by template switching. Using deep sequencing normalized with unique cDNA molecular identifiers, the study measured how TCR beta repertoire diversity changes with age. To avoid experimental bias, donors of different ages were randomly spread across the sequencing lanes. Four age groups were formed from the donors: young (average approximately 16 years), middle-aged (around 39), aged (around 68) and long-lived (more than 75). Two additional independent replicas of 1 million unique cDNA reads from the same blood draw were analyzed for two donors (one aged 18 to 29 and one aged 80 or older).

A word on this clonotype: Its antigen specificity is not known. Base qualities are not recorded, but no much larger clone differs from it by a single base.

The CDR3 sequence holds 13 residues, the cysteine and phenylalanine included. The read is trimmed to its CDR3 DNA, 39 bases read in frame from base 1. The V end loses 3 bases and the J end loses 6 bases, and a stretch of 11 bases separates them. For CDR1 and CDR2, the germline V gene (reference sequence) lists LNHDA and SQIVND. The library was prepared using 5' RACE. The listed sequencing device is Illumina HiSeq 2500. A second 7 to 11 cycle PCR used a sample-barcoded 5' primer and a J-beta primer mix. A unique molecular identifier was introduced onto each TCR beta cDNA molecule by a template-switch 5' adaptor carrying 12 random nucleotides. Each sample yielded at least 3 million CDR3-containing paired-end reads. First-strand cDNA was synthesized from all RNA with the Mint cDNA synthesis kit, primed by a TRBC-specific oligonucleotide. Following uracil-DNA glycosylase treatment, all cDNA underwent a first 18-cycle PCR with the universal primers M1SS and BC2_uni_R. Processing in the source paper ran as follows. Each sample was normalized by randomly selecting 1 million high-quality reads, each carrying a distinct molecular identifier. Instead of being binned into consensus sequences, reads that shared molecular identifiers were thrown out. MiTCR, set to a Q25 quality threshold and the strictest error-elimination algorithm, was used for CDR3 identification, clonotype clustering and error correction. A nonparametric unseen species model using Euler transformation provided a lower-bound estimate of total TCR beta diversity. Using fastp at Q25 and MiXCR, TCRdb reprocessed the public reads and kept productive beta chains. Duplicate CDR3 protein sequences are folded into a single record with the most common DNA and genes. The V and J calls here are based on TCRdb, not the publication. This sample comprises 1.2 million to 1.5 million distinct CDR3 sequences, 55% to 75% of them detected only once. Over 5% of the sample is taken by the ten largest.

General study outcomes and caveats: The long-lived group showed more naive CD4+ T cells, fewer expanded clones and increased TCR diversity than the aged group, suggesting age selection. Because profiling used bulk unsorted PBMCs, naive and antigen-experienced compartments could not be compared conclusively. Estimates of total diversity based on one million sequenced T cells were regarded as lower bounds and as underestimates. Observed TCR beta diversity per million T cells fell roughly linearly with age, and a significant reduction was already apparent by age around 40. Observed TCR beta diversity correlated strongly with the percentage of naive T cells measured by flow cytometry. The CMV infection status of donors was not known, potentially confounding age-related changes in expanded clonotypes.

The donors were a few dozen Caucasian individuals from Russia, aged 6 to 90 years, who were systemically healthy. Each donor gave roughly 9 milliliters of peripheral blood, drawn into EDTA-treated Vacutainer tubes. Ficoll-Paque density-gradient centrifugation was used to isolate PBMCs, with at least 7 million per sample. Trizol reagent was used to extract total RNA from the PBMCs, yielding at least 5.5 micrograms per sample. For every donor, an aliquot of PBMCs went through flow cytometry to measure the percentages of naive CD45RAhigh/CD27high T cells. Sequenced sample: blood. The receptor chain draws on TRBV19 and TRBJ1-2, with the D gene too uncertain to name. This receptor was taken from a man between 18 and 29 years old in good health. Here the CDR3 is given as CASSILYGHGYTF. In nucleotides, the sequence is TGTGCCAGTAGTATTCTTTATGGGCATGGCTACACCTTC.